Following are 28 T cell receptor beta chains from one sample sequenced in a study of Ad26.COV2.S vaccination and SARS-CoV-2 variants (dated by TCRdb to the early 2020s). Per the publication, the treatment or condition label means: some 19 received Ad26.COV2.S at low or high dose, single or two shots; 5 received placebo; per-sample allocation not given. Repertoires of vaccine and placebo recipients were sequenced from samples collected on day 63 after the first injection. The receptor library was made with the immunoSEQ multiplex PCR assay. The table was pulled from immuneACCESS by TCRdb, which kept in-frame rearrangements only. Such tables lose some clones; where checked, under half of the loss comes from unresolved V genes, and the rest has no known cause. Present in this sample are 350,000 to 500,000 clones, 90% of which were seen just once. Around 4.2% of the sample goes to the ten largest clones.

The specimen was peripheral blood, collected in a trial of Ad26.COV2.S vaccine versus placebo. These receptors originate from a person between 18 and 65 years old who received the Ad26.COV2.S COVID-19 vaccine or a placebo.

J is TRBJ2-7 and V is TRBV14; TRBD2 is a possible D gene (6 bases). Germline V lookup: CDR1 SGHDN, CDR2 FVKESK. Trimming cost V 1 base and J 2 bases, with 12 bases left between them. The CDR3 contains 15 residues. The CDR3, as DNA: TGTGCCAGCAGCCAAGGCGGGGTGGGTCCCTACGAGCAGTACTTC. It is translated as CASSQGGVGPYEQYF.

This clone was found once. The V call is TRBV6-2 or TRBV6-3, the J call TRBJ2-1, with D perhaps matching TRBD2 (5 bases). CDR3 length: 15 residues. The V end lost 4 bases, the J end lost 3 bases, and 13 bases lay between the germline ends. CDR1 MNHEY and CDR2 SVGEGT come from the germline V gene. The CDR3 DNA is TGTGCCAGCAGTTTTTCAAGCGGATTCTACAATGAGCAGTTCTTC. This translates into CASSFSSGFYNEQFF.

CDR3 region: CASSGQPQDTGELFF. The CDR3 nucleotides are TGTGCCAGCAGTGGGCAGCCTCAGGACACCGGGGAGCTGTTTTTT. The gene calls are TRBV2 and TRBJ2-2; D uncertain. The CDR3 sequence is 15 residues long. The V end was cut by 4 bases, the J end by 3 bases, with 12 bases between. The germline CDR1 and CDR2 sequences are SNHLY and FYNNEI.

This chain links TRBV15 with TRBJ2-7; D gene uncertain. V lost 1 base and J lost 4, with 11 bases in between. Germline V gene lookup returns CDR1 LNHNV and CDR2 YYDKDF (reference sequence). The CDR3 is 14 amino acids. CDR3 protein: CATSRAAWGYEQYF. The CDR3 DNA reads TGTGCCACCAGCAGAGCTGCTTGGGGTTACGAGCAGTACTTC.

The chain employs TRBV9 and TRBJ2-1, with 7 bases matching TRBD2. After removal of 5 bases from V and 2 bases from J, the junction contained 10 bases not matched to a gene. The CDR3 runs 16 residues. Germline assignment: CDR1 SGDLS and CDR2 YYNGEE. CDR3 region: CASSSGRVYAYNEQFF. CDR3 nucleotide sequence: TGTGCCAGCAGTTCGGGGAGGGTGTATGCCTACAATGAGCAGTTCTTC.

This CDR3 is CASSALAGVGPNEQFF. The CDR3 coding sequence is TGTGCCAGCAGCGCGTTAGCGGGAGTAGGGCCAAATGAGCAGTTCTTC. The V and J genes are TRBV9 and TRBJ2-1; 9 bases are a match to TRBD2. This CDR3 contains 16 residues. Germline CDR1 SGDLS, CDR2 YYNGEE. The J segment lost 7 bases and the V segment lost 3 bases, leaving 11 bases of the junction unmatched.

A few counts support this clone. The chain combines TRBV6-4 with TRBJ2-2; 10 bases match TRBD1. Germline lookup yields CDR1 MRHNA and CDR2 SNTAGT. The V and J ends lost 5 bases and 4 bases, in that order; junction bases with no gene match: 7. There are 16 residues in the CDR3. CDR3 DNA sequence: TGTGCCAGCAGTTCCAAAGGACAGGGGGGCACCGGGGAGCTGTTTTTT. It specifies CASSSKGQGGTGELFF.

The chain couples TRBV18 to TRBJ1-1; D perhaps matches TRBD1 (6 bases). This CDR3 comprises 14 residues. Germline assignment: CDR1 KGHSH and CDR2 LQKENI. Trimming pared 3 bases from V and 4 bases from J, leaving 12 bases between. CDR3 residues: CASSPWVQGTEAFF. The DNA of the CDR3 is TGTGCCAGCTCACCGTGGGTACAGGGCACTGAAGCTTTCTTT.

The gene calls are TRBV9 and TRBJ1-1, with unresolved D. The CDR3 length is 13 residues. Germline CDR1 SGDLS, CDR2 YYNGEE. The V end lost 1 base, the J end lost 4 bases, and 8 bases lay between the germline ends. The CDR3 region has the DNA TGTGCCAGCAGCGTACGCCCGGGCACTGAAGCTTTCTTT. It is translated as CASSVRPGTEAFF.

The chain recombines TRBV5-4 with TRBJ2-3, with D unclear. The CDR3 is 12 amino acids. The germline gives CDR1 SGHNT, CDR2 YYREEE (reference sequence). The V gene lost 3 bases and the J gene lost 3 bases, with 5 bases spanning the gap. CDR3 sequence: CASSSRTDTQYF. The CDR3 bases are TGTGCCAGCAGCTCCCGAACAGATACGCAGTATTTT.

The rearrangement uses TRBV28 and TRBJ1-1, with D tentatively TRBD1 (5 bases). V was trimmed by 2 bases and J by 11 bases, leaving 12 bases between them. This CDR3 region has 12 residues. The V gene's germline CDR1 is MDHEN and CDR2 SYDVKM. This chain's CDR3 is CASSLKGWGAFF. CDR3 DNA sequence: TGTGCCAGCAGTTTAAAGGGGTGGGGGGCTTTCTTT.

This chain connects TRBV24-1 to TRBJ2-2; possibly TRBD2 for D (6 bases). The CDR3 consists of 14 residues. The V gene's germline CDR1 is KGHDR and CDR2 SFDVKD. The V end was cut by 5 bases, the J end by 6 bases, with 12 bases between. The CDR3 here is CATSVPERAGELFF. CDR3 nucleotide sequence: TGTGCCACCAGTGTCCCAGAGCGGGCCGGGGAGCTGTTTTTT.

The J gene is TRBJ1-2, the V gene TRBV18, with 8 bases matching TRBD1. J was trimmed by 3 bases and V by 3 bases; bases with no gene match: 6. Germline V gives CDR1 KGHSH, CDR2 LQKENI. The CDR3 is 15 amino acids. The CDR3 nucleotides are TGTGCCAGCTCACCCTCGACAGGGGATTACTATGGCTACACCTTC. As protein: CASSPSTGDYYGYTF.

The rearrangement uses TRBV10-3 and TRBJ2-3; 11 bases line up with TRBD2. The CDR3 spans 19 residues. Germline values: CDR1 ENHRY, CDR2 SYGVKD. J gave up 1 base and V 6 bases, and 15 bases lay outside the gene matches. This CDR3 reads CAIRPMGSGRAFGTDTQYF. CDR3 coding DNA: TGTGCCATCAGGCCTATGGGTAGCGGGAGGGCCTTCGGCACAGATACGCAGTATTTT.

The gene calls are TRBV4-1 and TRBJ2-2; 7 nucleotides agree with TRBD1. The V and J ends lost 3 bases and 1 base, in that order; junction bases with no gene match: 5. The germline V gene encodes CDR1 MGHRA and CDR2 YSYEKL. This CDR3 comprises 16 residues. The CDR3 DNA sequence: TGCGCCAGCAGCCAGCTGACAGGGATGAACACCGGGGAGCTGTTTTTT. The encoded protein is CASSQLTGMNTGELFF.

The genes are TRBV25-1 and TRBJ1-4, with a tentative D call TRBD1 (5 bases). V was cut by 1 base and J by 5 bases, with 11 bases left in between. CDR3 length: 15 residues. Germline values: CDR1 MGHDK, CDR2 SYGVNS. CDR3 residues: CASSESGGKNEKLFF. In nucleotides, the CDR3 is TGTGCCAGCAGTGAATCGGGGGGGAAGAATGAAAAACTGTTTTTT. The whole variable domain, filled in from reference TRBV25-1 and TRBJ1-4, reads EADIYQTPRYLVIGTGKKITLECSQTMGHDKMYWYQQDPGMELHLIHYSYGVNSTEKGDLSSESTVSRIRTEHFPLTLESARPSHTSQYLCASSESGGKNEKLFFGSGTQLSVL.

V usage is TRBV7-8 and J usage is TRBJ2-3; 11 bases are shared with TRBD2. Trimming cost V 1 base and J 3 bases; bases outside gene matches: 3. Germline lookup yields CDR1 SGHVS and CDR2 FQNEAQ. This CDR3 has 16 amino acids. The CDR3, as DNA: TGTGCCAGCAGCTTAGTACTAGCGGGAGTTACAGATACGCAGTATTTT. Residues: CASSLVLAGVTDTQYF.

The chain joins TRBV7-9 to TRBJ2-5; no reliable D call. Germline V gene data show CDR1 as SEHNR and CDR2 as FQNEAQ (reference sequence). The CDR3 loop spans 15 amino acids. V lost 5 bases, J lost 5 bases, and 18 bases lay in between. CDR3 protein: CASSGARSIRETQYF. Written as DNA, the CDR3 is TGTGCCAGCAGCGGCGCCCGGAGTATCCGGGAGACCCAGTACTTC. Full variable domain (missing parts from reference TRBV7-9 and TRBJ2-5): DTGVSQNPRHKITKRGQNVTFRCDPISEHNRLYWYRQTLGQGPEFLTYFQNEAQLEKSRLLSDRFSAERPKGSFSTLEIQRTEQGDSAMYLCASSGARSIRETQYFGPGTRLLVL.

This chain links TRBV7-9 with TRBJ2-7, with 9 bases that match TRBD2. Germline assignment: CDR1 SEHNR and CDR2 FQNEAQ (reference sequence). V gave up 3 bases and J gave up 0 bases; unmatched junction bases: 3. The CDR3 length is 15 residues. DNA for the CDR3: TGTGCCAGCAGCTTTAGCGGGAGTCCCTCCTACGAGCAGTACTTC. Its translation is CASSFSGSPSYEQYF.

This sequence joins TRBV27 and TRBJ2-3, with TRBD2 as a possible D gene (5 bases). Per germline, CDR1 MNHEY and CDR2 SMNVEV (reference sequence). Trimming took 7 bases from V and 0 from J, leaving 8 bases between them. The CDR3 runs to 13 residues. The CDR3 DNA sequence: TGTGCCAGCACGGACTCGAGCACAGATACGCAGTATTTT. This gives the protein CASTDSSTDTQYF.

The chain links TRBV27 to TRBJ2-1; 9 nucleotides match TRBD1. Germline CDR1 is MNHEY and CDR2 is SMNVEV (reference sequence). CDR3 size: 16 residues. V gave up 2 bases and J gave up 5 bases; unmatched junction bases: 7. The CDR3 bases are TGTGCCAGCAGTTTAGCCGGGACAGGGCCGCACAATGAGCAGTTCTTC. It specifies CASSLAGTGPHNEQFF.

The chain combines TRBV4-1 with TRBJ2-1; 11 bases fit TRBD1. This CDR3 is 17 amino acids long. V shed 0 bases, J shed 3 bases, and the junction held 4 bases outside the gene matches. Germline lookup yields CDR1 MGHRA and CDR2 YSYEKL. As DNA, the CDR3 is TGCGCCAGCAGCCAAGACGGGACAGGGGGGATCTACAATGAGCAGTTCTTC. Amino acid sequence: CASSQDGTGGIYNEQFF.

This sequence joins TRBV19 and TRBJ1-1, with 7 bases fitting TRBD1. The CDR3 sequence is 14 residues long. Germline V lookup: CDR1 LNHDA, CDR2 SQIVND (reference sequence). Germline trimming cut 4 bases from V and 3 bases from J; bases unmatched to any gene: 5. The CDR3 region is CASSTTGDYTEAFF. The CDR3 nucleotides read TGTGCCAGTAGTACCACAGGGGACTACACTGAAGCTTTCTTT.

V and J are TRBV7-9 and TRBJ2-2; 7 nucleotides match TRBD1. V dropped 5 bases and J dropped 2; count of bases not matched to a gene: 5. Germline CDR1 is SEHNR and CDR2 is FQNEAQ (reference sequence). The CDR3 length is 15 residues. CDR3 bases: TGTGCCAGCAGCCCCAGGGACAGAAACACCGGGGAGCTGTTTTTT. Translation: CASSPRDRNTGELFF.

This chain joins TRBV5-1 and TRBJ2-3; 8 bases fit TRBD2. V shed 1 base and J 1 base; nucleotides not matched to a gene: 2. CDR3 size: 15 residues. CDR1 is SGHRS and CDR2 is YFSETQ in the germline V gene. This CDR3 reads CASSLREGGTDTQYF. The CDR3 DNA sequence: TGCGCCAGCAGCTTGCGGGAGGGGGGCACAGATACGCAGTATTTT.

The CDR3: CASTGDRGTREKLFF. The CDR3, as DNA: TGTGCCAGCACCGGGGACAGGGGAACACGTGAAAAACTGTTTTTT. The V gene is TRBV2, the J gene TRBJ1-4; 10 bases are shared with TRBD1. V trimming: 7 bases; J trimming: 7 bases; junction bases outside the gene matches: 9. The CDR3 is 15 amino acids. Germline lookup yields CDR1 SNHLY and CDR2 FYNNEI.

J is TRBJ2-5 and V is TRBV19; 7 bases are a match to TRBD2. Unmatched junction bases numbered 11, after V lost 6 bases and J lost 4 bases. The CDR3 contains 15 residues. Germline-derived CDR1 and CDR2 are LNHDA and SQIVND (reference sequence). The CDR3 loop reads CASSWGGGTGETQYF. In nucleotides, the CDR3 is TGTGCCAGTAGCTGGGGCGGGGGTACTGGAGAGACCCAGTACTTC.

V usage is TRBV14 and J usage is TRBJ2-6; 8 positions match TRBD2. The junction had 11 bases not matched to a gene; V was cut back by 4 bases and J by 0 bases. Germline V gene sequence: CDR1 SGHDN, CDR2 FVKESK. This CDR3 has 19 residues. The CDR3 loop is CASSLHGLASRSGANVLTF. The CDR3 DNA reads as TGTGCCAGCAGCCTACATGGACTAGCCTCTCGCTCTGGGGCCAACGTCCTGACTTTC.